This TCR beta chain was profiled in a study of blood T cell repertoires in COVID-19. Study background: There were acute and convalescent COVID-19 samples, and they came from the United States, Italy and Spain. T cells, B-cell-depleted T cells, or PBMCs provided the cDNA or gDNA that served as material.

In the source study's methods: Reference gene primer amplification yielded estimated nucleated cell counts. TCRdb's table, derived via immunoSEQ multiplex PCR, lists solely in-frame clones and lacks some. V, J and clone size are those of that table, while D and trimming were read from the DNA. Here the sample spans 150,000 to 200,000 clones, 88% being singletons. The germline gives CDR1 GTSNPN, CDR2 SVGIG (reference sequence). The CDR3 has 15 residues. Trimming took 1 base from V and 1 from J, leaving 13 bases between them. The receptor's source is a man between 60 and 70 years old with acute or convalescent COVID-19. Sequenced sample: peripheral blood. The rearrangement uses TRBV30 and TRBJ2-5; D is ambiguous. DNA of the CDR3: TGTGCCTGGAGTGCCGTCCTGGGCATCCAAGAGACCCAGTACTTC. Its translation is CAWSAVLGIQETQYF.